What follows are 25 T cell receptor beta chains derived from one specimen sequenced in a study of cytomegalovirus exposure and HLA in healthy donors. PCR employed 60 Vbeta and 13 Jbeta primers. The assay was immunoSEQ multiplex PCR, and TCRdb's table has in-frame clones only and misses some. Found here are some 130,000 clones, around three quarters of them singletons; the top ten hold roughly 6.8%. Input material: PBMCs. The receptor set was obtained from a man aged 40-49 years in good health and CMV-seropositive.

In its sample, this clone was seen a few times. V and J are TRBV27 and TRBJ2-7, with TRBD2 identical over 9 bases. The junction had 6 bases not matched to a gene; V was cut back by 0 bases and J by 6 bases. The CDR3 extends over 15 amino acids. Per the germline V gene, CDR1 is MNHEY and CDR2 is SMNVEV (reference sequence). CDR3 protein: CASSLSVSGSSEQYF. The CDR3 DNA sequence: TGTGCCAGCAGTTTATCGGTTAGCGGGAGTAGCGAGCAGTACTTC.

This chain uses TRBV29-1 with TRBJ1-1; TRBD1 agrees at 8 bases. After removal of 7 bases from V and 2 bases from J, the junction contained 6 bases not matched to a gene. The CDR3 totals 13 residues. The germline CDR1 and CDR2 sequences are SQVTM and ANQGSEA. CDR3: CSASGQVNTEAFF. The CDR3 DNA reads as TGCAGCGCCTCGGGACAGGTTAACACTGAAGCTTTCTTT. The variable domain in full, with the rest retrieved from reference TRBV29-1 and TRBJ1-1, is SAVISQKPSRDICQRGTSLTIQCQVDSQVTMMFWYRQQPGQSLTLIATANQGSEATYESGFVIDKFPISRPNLTFSTLTVSNMSPEDSSIYLCSASGQVNTEAFFGQGTRLTVV.

The chain employs TRBV11-2 and TRBJ1-5, with D possibly TRBD1 on 5 matching bases. This CDR3 has 14 residues. V dropped 3 bases and J dropped 7 bases, with 13 bases sitting between them. Per germline, CDR1 SGHAT and CDR2 FQNNGV. The CDR3 is CASSFPGIGQPQHF. Here the CDR3 DNA reads TGTGCCAGCAGCTTCCCAGGGATCGGACAGCCCCAGCATTTT.

This sequence joins TRBV6-4 and TRBJ2-3; 8 bases are shared with TRBD2. CDR3 length: 16 amino acids. In germline, CDR1 is MRHNA, CDR2 SNTAGT. J lost 6 bases, V lost 0 bases, and 8 bases had no gene match. CDR3 in DNA: TGTGCCAGCAGTGACTCTAGCGGGACACCAGGCGATACGCAGTATTTT. Residues: CASSDSSGTPGDTQYF.

The chain couples TRBV5-1 to TRBJ1-3; 9 bases are a match to TRBD1. This CDR3 has 16 amino acids. Trimming cost V 3 bases and J 2 bases; bases outside gene matches: 6. Germline CDR1 reads SGHRS; CDR2 reads YFSETQ. CDR3 coding DNA: TGCGCCAGCAGCTGGGACAGGGATTCCGCTGGAAACACCATATATTTT. Encoded protein: CASSWDRDSAGNTIYF. Looking up the rest from reference TRBV5-1 and TRBJ1-3 gives the full variable domain: KAGVTQTPRYLIKTRGQQVTLSCSPISGHRSVSWYQQTPGQGLQFLFEYFSETQRNKGNFPGRFSGRQFSNSRSEMNVSTLELGDSALYLCASSWDRDSAGNTIYFGEGSWLTVV.

V and J are TRBV29-1 and TRBJ2-2; weak D call: TRBD1 (5 bases). The CDR3 consists of 13 residues. V was cut by 7 bases and J by 5 bases, with 14 bases left in between. In germline, CDR1 is SQVTM, CDR2 ANQGSEA. CDR3 region: CSASQGLTGELFF. CDR3 in DNA: TGCAGCGCCTCGCAGGGTTTGACCGGGGAGCTGTTTTTT.

The genes are TRBV6-5 and TRBJ2-7; tentatively, D is TRBD2 (5 bases). The CDR3 has 12 amino acids. CDR1 is MNHEY and CDR2 is SVGAGI in the germline V gene. Trimming shortened V by 4 bases and J by 7 bases, and 11 bases separated the two germline ends. CDR3 residues: CASSFFSGEQYF. The CDR3 DNA sequence: TGTGCCAGCAGTTTCTTCTCGGGGGAGCAGTACTTC.

The chain couples TRBV9 to TRBJ2-7, with D maybe TRBD2 (7 bases). Germline loops: CDR1 SGDLS, CDR2 YYNGEE. V dropped 2 bases and J dropped 3 bases, with 12 bases sitting between them. The CDR3 loop spans 14 amino acids. The CDR3 here is CASSVGGQNYEQYF. The DNA of the CDR3 is TGTGCCAGCAGCGTGGGGGGGCAGAACTACGAGCAGTACTTC.

The chain links TRBV30 to TRBJ2-1; D unresolved. CDR1 is GTSNPN, CDR2 SVGIG, per germline (reference sequence). V lost 2 bases to trimming and J lost 8 bases, with 16 bases between them. CDR3 length: 14 amino acids. The CDR3 nucleotides read TGTGCCTGGAGTAGTCTTAGAGTACTCGATGAGCAGTTCTTC. Protein sequence: CAWSSLRVLDEQFF.

The rearrangement joins TRBV6-6 to TRBJ2-3; 12 nucleotides line up with TRBD2. Germline V CDR1 and CDR2: MNHNY, SVGAGI (reference sequence). J gave up 6 bases and V 5 bases, and 6 bases lay outside the gene matches. This CDR3 has 15 residues. Here the CDR3 reads CASSLTSGRGDTQYF. CDR3 bases: TGTGCCAGCAGTCTGACTAGCGGGAGAGGGGATACGCAGTATTTT.

This clone was observed a single time. The chain links TRBV6-5 to TRBJ1-1, with TRBD1 as a possible D gene (6 bases). CDR1 is MNHEY and CDR2 is SVGAGI in the germline V gene. The CDR3 consists of 15 residues. V was trimmed by 2 bases and J by 1 base, leaving 11 bases between them. In DNA form, the CDR3 reads TGTGCCAGCAGTTACGGAGACAGGCCGAACACTGAAGCTTTCTTT. This encodes CASSYGDRPNTEAFF.

In DNA form, the CDR3 reads TGTGCCAGTAGTATAGATCGAGGACAGGGAGGATATGGCTACACCTTC. This encodes CASSIDRGQGGYGYTF. The chain couples TRBV19 to TRBJ1-2; 8 bases agree with TRBD1. CDR3 length: 16 residues. In germline, CDR1 is LNHDA, CDR2 SQIVND (reference sequence). V lost 0 bases to trimming and J lost 5 bases; unmatched junction nucleotides: 8.

This chain joins TRBV29-1 and TRBJ2-7, with 7 bases that match TRBD1. The V segment lost 8 bases and the J segment 2 bases; nucleotides outside the gene matches: 6. The CDR3 totals 12 residues. Germline V gene data show CDR1 as SQVTM and CDR2 as ANQGSEA. The chain's CDR3 is CSFLTGTYEQYF. CDR3 in DNA: TGCAGCTTCCTGACAGGGACCTACGAGCAGTACTTC.

The chain has TRBV6-5 and TRBJ1-1; D may be TRBD1 (6 bases). V was trimmed by 6 bases and J by 5 bases, leaving 16 bases between them. From germline, CDR1 is MNHEY and CDR2 SVGAGI. The CDR3 runs to 14 residues. The CDR3 nucleotides read TGTGCCAGCAGCCCCAACCAGGGGTTGACTGAAGCTTTCTTT. Translation: CASSPNQGLTEAFF.

The chain has TRBV6-1 and TRBJ2-7; D is possibly TRBD1 (5 bases). The length of the CDR3 is 14 residues. The V gene's germline CDR1 is MNHNS and CDR2 SASEGT. Trimming pared 7 bases from V and 2 bases from J, leaving 15 bases between. CDR3 DNA: TGTGCCAGCAAAAGTTTACAGGCCACCTACGAGCAGTACTTC. Translated: CASKSLQATYEQYF.

The rearrangement uses TRBV27 and TRBJ2-1; no firm D call. Per germline, CDR1 MNHEY and CDR2 SMNVEV (reference sequence). This CDR3 spans 14 amino acids. V gave up 2 bases and J gave up 4 bases, with 9 bases separating them. The CDR3 protein is CASSLLPAYNEQFF. Written as DNA, the CDR3 is TGTGCCAGCAGTTTACTTCCCGCGTACAATGAGCAGTTCTTC.

The chain combines TRBV10-3 with TRBJ1-2; TRBD1 agrees at 7 bases. Germline V lookup: CDR1 ENHRY, CDR2 SYGVKD. The CDR3 is 14 residues long. J was trimmed by 4 bases and V by 5 bases; bases with no gene match: 7. The CDR3 DNA follows: TGTGCCATCAGTATCGACAGGGAGAGCTATGGCTACACCTTC. Amino acid sequence: CAISIDRESYGYTF.

The V and J genes are TRBV2 and TRBJ2-1; TRBD2 aligns across 8 bases. Losses at the gene ends were 7 bases for V and 3 bases for J; bases not matched to a gene: 8. Germline V gene data show CDR1 as SNHLY and CDR2 as FYNNEI. The CDR3 has 15 residues. The DNA of the CDR3 is TGTGCCAGCACGGTGGTAGCGGGGAACTACAATGAGCAGTTCTTC. It codes for CASTVVAGNYNEQFF. Full variable domain (rest looked up from reference TRBV2 and TRBJ2-1): EPEVTQTPSHQVTQMGQEVILRCVPISNHLYFYWYRQILGQKVEFLVSFYNNEISEKSEIFDDQFSVERPDGSNFTLKIRSTKLEDSAMYFCASTVVAGNYNEQFFGPGTRLTVL.

V gene TRBV5-6 combines with J gene TRBJ2-7; D is uncertain. The CDR3 is 14 amino acids. The V gene's germline CDR1 is SGHDT and CDR2 YYEEEE. Trimming pared 4 bases from V and 1 base from J, leaving 12 bases between. CDR3 DNA sequence: TGTGCCAGCAGCCTGTCCCCAGTGTCCTACGAGCAGTACTTC. It is translated as CASSLSPVSYEQYF.

The rearrangement links TRBV13 to TRBJ2-7; perhaps TRBD2 as D (6 bases). Per the germline V gene, CDR1 is PRHDT and CDR2 is FYEKMQ (reference sequence). The V end was cut by 5 bases, the J end by 6 bases, with 11 bases between. This CDR3 is built from 12 residues. Here the CDR3 DNA reads TGTGCCAGCAGCACGACTAGTTCCGAGCAGTACTTC. Translating gives CASSTTSSEQYF.

Only a few counts were recorded for this clone. The chain carries TRBV5-8 and TRBJ1-4; maybe TRBD1 (5 bases). The CDR3 has 15 residues. V shed 4 bases and J shed 7 bases, with 17 bases lying between them. Per germline, CDR1 SGHTS and CDR2 YDEGEE. This chain's CDR3 is CASSRMGLEREKLFF. The CDR3 DNA reads as TGTGCCAGCAGCCGTATGGGGCTCGAGCGTGAAAAACTGTTTTTT.

The chain carries TRBV15 and TRBJ2-7, with TRBD1 identical over 8 bases. This CDR3 has 14 amino acids. The V and J ends lost 0 bases and 7 bases, in that order; junction bases with no gene match: 5. CDR1 LNHNV and CDR2 YYDKDF come from the germline V gene (reference sequence). The chain's CDR3 is CATSRDRTGREQYF. The DNA for the CDR3 is TGTGCCACCAGCAGAGACAGGACAGGGAGGGAGCAGTACTTC.

CDR3 amino acids: CASSPRDLSYEQYF. The CDR3, as DNA: TGTGCCAGCAGCCCCCGGGACTTGTCCTACGAGCAGTACTTC. The chain has TRBV9 and TRBJ2-5, with D maybe TRBD2 (6 bases). The J call may be in error: the DNA end matches TRBJ2-7 better. CDR3 length: 14 amino acids. Germline CDR1 and CDR2: SGDLS and YYNGEE.

The gene calls are TRBV7-3 and TRBJ2-4; 10 bases are shared with TRBD2. The CDR3 loop spans 20 amino acids. Unmatched junction bases numbered 16, after V lost 2 bases and J lost 3 bases. Germline-derived CDR1 and CDR2 are SGHTA and FQGTGA. In DNA, the CDR3 is TGTGCCAGCAGCTTAGAGAAAGGGCTAGCGGGAGTATCAGGCAAAAACATTCAGTACTTC. Translated, it gives CASSLEKGLAGVSGKNIQYF.

The chain links TRBV5-5 to TRBJ1-2, with a tentative D call TRBD1 (6 bases). Between the trimmed V and J ends, which lost 2 bases and 8 bases, there was a span of 10 bases. Germline V CDR1 and CDR2: SGHKS, YYEKEE (reference sequence). This CDR3 is 12 amino acids long. The CDR3 DNA reads as TGTGCCAGCAGCTTACAGGGTGCCGGCTACACCTTC. It encodes CASSLQGAGYTF.